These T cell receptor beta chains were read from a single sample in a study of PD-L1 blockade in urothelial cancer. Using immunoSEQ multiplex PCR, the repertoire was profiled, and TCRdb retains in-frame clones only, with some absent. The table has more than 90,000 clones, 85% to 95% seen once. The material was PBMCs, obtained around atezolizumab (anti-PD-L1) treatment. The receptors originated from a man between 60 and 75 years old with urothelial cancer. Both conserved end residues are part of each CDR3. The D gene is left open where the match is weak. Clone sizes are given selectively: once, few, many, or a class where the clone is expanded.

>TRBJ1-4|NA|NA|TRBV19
CASSSAWRDEKLFF
TGTGCCAGTTCCTCGGCCTGGCGGGATGAAAAACTGTTTTTT
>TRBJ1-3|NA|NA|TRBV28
CASSLLQGNTIYF
TGTGCCAGCAGTCTCTTACAGGGAAACACCATATATTTT
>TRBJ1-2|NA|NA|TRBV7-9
CASSLDGVYGYTF
TGTGCCAGCAGCTTAGACGGGGTCTATGGCTACACCTTC
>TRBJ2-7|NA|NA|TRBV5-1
CASSLTAGTTEQYF
TGCGCCAGCAGCTTAACAGCGGGGACAACCGAGCAGTACTTC
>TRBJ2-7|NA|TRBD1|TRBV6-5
CASSYGTGTYEQYF
TGTGCCAGCAGTTACGGGACAGGGACCTACGAGCAGTACTTC
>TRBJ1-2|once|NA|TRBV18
CASSPPGAKGYTF
TGTGCCAGCTCACCACCGGGGGCGAAGGGCTACACCTTC
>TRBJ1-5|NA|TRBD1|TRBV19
CASSAGQVRVGRPQHF
TGTGCCAGTAGTGCAGGACAGGTGCGGGTAGGGAGGCCCCAGCATTTT
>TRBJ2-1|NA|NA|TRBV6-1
CASTLTAEQFF
TGTGCCAGCACTTTGACAGCTGAGCAGTTCTTC
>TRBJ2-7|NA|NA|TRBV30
CAWSVGLSYEQYF
TGTGCCTGGAGTGTGGGACTCTCCTACGAGCAGTACTTC
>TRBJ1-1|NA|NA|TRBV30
CAWTGQPNTEAFF
TGTGCCTGGACCGGACAGCCGAACACTGAAGCTTTCTTT
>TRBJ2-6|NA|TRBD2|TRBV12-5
CASGEQGRTSGRGGANVLTF
TGTGCTAGTGGGGAACAGGGCCGGACTAGCGGGAGAGGTGGGGCCAACGTCCTGACTTTC
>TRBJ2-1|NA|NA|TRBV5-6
CASSPARRKIAAEGNEQFF
TGTGCCAGCAGCCCGGCAAGACGGAAAATAGCCGCGGAGGGCAATGAGCAGTTCTTC
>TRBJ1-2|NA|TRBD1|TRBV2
CASSADRSPLGYTF
TGTGCCAGCAGTGCGGACAGGTCCCCACTTGGCTACACCTTC
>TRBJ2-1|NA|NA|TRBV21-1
CASSSRDRGYNEQFF
TGTGCCAGCAGCTCCCGGGACAGGGGCTACAATGAGCAGTTCTTC
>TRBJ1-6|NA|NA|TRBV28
CASSQRTVSNSPLHF
TGTGCCAGCAGTCAACGGACAGTCTCTAATTCACCCCTCCACTTT
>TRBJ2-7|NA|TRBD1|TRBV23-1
CARAGFPIGQGAFSYEQYF
TGCGCCAGAGCTGGGTTTCCCATCGGACAGGGAGCCTTTTCCTACGAGCAGTACTTC
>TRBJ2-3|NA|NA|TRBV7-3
CASSLFAGLWQGTTDTQYF
TGTGCCAGCAGCTTATTTGCAGGTCTATGGCAGGGCACGACAGATACGCAGTATTTT
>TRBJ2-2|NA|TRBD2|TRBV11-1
CASSLGRAGSNTGELFF
TGTGCCAGCAGCTTAGGGCGAGCGGGATCGAACACCGGGGAGCTGTTTTTT
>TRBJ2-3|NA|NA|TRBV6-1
CASSEGAGGLTDTQYF
TGTGCCAGCAGTGAAGGGGCAGGGGGGCTGACAGATACGCAGTATTTT
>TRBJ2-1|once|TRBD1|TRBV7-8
CASSPHRQGRTYNEQFF
TGTGCCAGCAGCCCACACAGACAGGGACGCACCTACAATGAGCAGTTCTTC
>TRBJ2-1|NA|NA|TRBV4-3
CASSQEMARGGYNEQFF
TGCGCCAGCAGCCAGGAAATGGCCCGGGGAGGTTACAATGAGCAGTTCTTC
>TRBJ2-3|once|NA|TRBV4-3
CASSRGVLELTDTQYF
TGCGCCAGCAGCCGAGGTGTCCTCGAACTAACAGATACGCAGTATTTT
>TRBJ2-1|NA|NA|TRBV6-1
CASTARQNIDEQFF
TGTGCCAGCACTGCCCGACAGAATATCGATGAGCAGTTCTTC
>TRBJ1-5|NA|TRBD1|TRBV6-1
CASSPGQGKPQHF
TGTGCCAGCAGTCCGGGACAGGGAAAGCCCCAGCATTTT
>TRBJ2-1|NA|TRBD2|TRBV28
CASSTKAGVSYNEQFF
TGTGCCAGCAGTACCAAAGCGGGAGTTTCCTACAATGAGCAGTTCTTC
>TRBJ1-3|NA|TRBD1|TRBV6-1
CASSAFGQGAAGNTIYF
TGTGCCAGCAGTGCCTTCGGACAGGGGGCGGCTGGAAACACCATATATTTT
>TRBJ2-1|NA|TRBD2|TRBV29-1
CTFVGLAKTGNEQFF
TGCACCTTTGTCGGACTAGCAAAAACGGGGAATGAGCAGTTCTTC
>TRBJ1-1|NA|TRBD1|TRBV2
CASSLQGGTEAFF
TGTGCCAGCAGTTTACAGGGGGGGACTGAAGCTTTCTTT
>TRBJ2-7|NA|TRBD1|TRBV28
CASRLGQGRYYEQYF
TGTGCCAGCAGGTTAGGACAGGGAAGATACTACGAGCAGTACTTC